The entry below describes one T cell receptor (beta chain). Germline V lookup: CDR1 SNHLY, CDR2 FYNNEI. Trimming cost V 4 bases and J 3 bases; bases outside gene matches: 4. The CDR3 sequence is 14 residues long. This record comes from a study of blood T cell repertoires in COVID-19. Across the study: The United States, Italy and Spain were the sources of the acute and convalescent COVID-19 samples. PBMCs, B-cell-depleted T cells, or T cells provided the cDNA or gDNA that made up the material.

Sequencing was performed with immunoSEQ multiplex PCR; in TCRdb, only in-frame clones are kept and a portion is missing. The sample yields 200,000 to 300,000 clones, approximately 84% seen once. The receptor was derived from a man aged 45-65 years with acute or convalescent COVID-19. The genes are TRBV2 and TRBJ2-3; 7 nucleotides agree with TRBD1. The sequencing sample was made of peripheral blood. CDR3 amino acids: CASSGWDSTDTQYF. CDR3 in DNA: TGTGCCAGCAGTGGGTGGGACAGTACAGATACGCAGTATTTT.